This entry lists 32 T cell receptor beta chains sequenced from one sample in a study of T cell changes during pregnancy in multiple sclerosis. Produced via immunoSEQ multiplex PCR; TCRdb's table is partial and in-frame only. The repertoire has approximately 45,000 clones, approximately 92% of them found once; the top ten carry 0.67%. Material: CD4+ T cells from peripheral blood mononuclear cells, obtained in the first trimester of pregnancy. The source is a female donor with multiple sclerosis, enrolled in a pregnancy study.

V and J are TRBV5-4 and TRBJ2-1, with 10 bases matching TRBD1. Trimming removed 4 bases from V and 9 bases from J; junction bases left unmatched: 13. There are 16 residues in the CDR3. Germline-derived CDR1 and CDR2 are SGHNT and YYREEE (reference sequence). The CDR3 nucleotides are TGTGCCAGCAGCCTTCGGCGGGGGACAGGGGTGGCTGAGCAGTTCTTC. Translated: CASSLRRGTGVAEQFF.

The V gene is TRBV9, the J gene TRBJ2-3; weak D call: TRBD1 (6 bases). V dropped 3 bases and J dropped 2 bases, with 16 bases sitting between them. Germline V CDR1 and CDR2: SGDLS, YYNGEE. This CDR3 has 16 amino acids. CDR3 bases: TGTGCCAGCAGCGCACTCGACAGGACATCCACAGATACGCAGTATTTT. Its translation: CASSALDRTSTDTQYF.

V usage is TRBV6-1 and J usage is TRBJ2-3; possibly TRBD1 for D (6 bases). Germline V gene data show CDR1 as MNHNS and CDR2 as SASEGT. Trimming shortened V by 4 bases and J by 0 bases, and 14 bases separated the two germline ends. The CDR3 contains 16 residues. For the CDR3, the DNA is TGTGCCAGCAGTGGCCTTAGGGGGTATAGCACAGATACGCAGTATTTT. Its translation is CASSGLRGYSTDTQYF.

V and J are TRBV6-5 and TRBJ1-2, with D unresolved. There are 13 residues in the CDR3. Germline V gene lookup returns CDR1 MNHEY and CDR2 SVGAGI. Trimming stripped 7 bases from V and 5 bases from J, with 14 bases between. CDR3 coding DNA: TGTGCCAGCAACCCGGGATCGGGTTATGGCTACACCTTC. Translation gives CASNPGSGYGYTF.

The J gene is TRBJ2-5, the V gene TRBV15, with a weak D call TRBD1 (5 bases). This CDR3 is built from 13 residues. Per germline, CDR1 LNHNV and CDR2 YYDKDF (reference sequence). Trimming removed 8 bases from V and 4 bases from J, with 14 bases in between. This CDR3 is CATEITGIETQYF. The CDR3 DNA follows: TGTGCCACCGAAATCACAGGCATAGAGACCCAGTACTTC.

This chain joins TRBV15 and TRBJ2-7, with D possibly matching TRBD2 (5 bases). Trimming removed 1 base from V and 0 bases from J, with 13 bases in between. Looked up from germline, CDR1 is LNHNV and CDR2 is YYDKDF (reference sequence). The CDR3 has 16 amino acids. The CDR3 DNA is TGTGCCACCAGCAGAGGAGGAGGCGGAACCTCCTACGAGCAGTACTTC. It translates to CATSRGGGGTSYEQYF.

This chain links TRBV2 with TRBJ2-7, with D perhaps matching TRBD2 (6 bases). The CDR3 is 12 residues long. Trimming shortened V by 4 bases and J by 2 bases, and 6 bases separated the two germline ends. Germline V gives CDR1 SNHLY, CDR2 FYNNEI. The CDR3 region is CASSGTTYEQYF. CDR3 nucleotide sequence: TGTGCCAGCAGTGGGACTACCTACGAGCAGTACTTC.

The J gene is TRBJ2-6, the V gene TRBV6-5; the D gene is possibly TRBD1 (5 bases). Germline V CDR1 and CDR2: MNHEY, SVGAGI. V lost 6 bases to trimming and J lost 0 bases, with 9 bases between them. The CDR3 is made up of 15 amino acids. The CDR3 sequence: CASRQTVSGANVLTF. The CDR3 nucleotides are TGTGCCAGCAGGCAGACAGTCTCTGGGGCCAACGTCCTGACTTTC.

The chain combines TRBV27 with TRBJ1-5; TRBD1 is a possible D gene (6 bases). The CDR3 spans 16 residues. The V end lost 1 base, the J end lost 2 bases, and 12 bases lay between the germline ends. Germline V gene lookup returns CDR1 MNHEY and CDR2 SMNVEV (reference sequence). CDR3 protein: CASSLLGASGNQPQHF. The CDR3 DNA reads TGTGCCAGCAGTTTATTGGGGGCAAGCGGCAATCAGCCCCAGCATTTT.

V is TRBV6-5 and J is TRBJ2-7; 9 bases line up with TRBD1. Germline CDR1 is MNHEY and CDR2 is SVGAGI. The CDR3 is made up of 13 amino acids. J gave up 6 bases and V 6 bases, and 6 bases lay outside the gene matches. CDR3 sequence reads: CASSRTGVSEQYF. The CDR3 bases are TGTGCCAGCAGCCGGACAGGGGTTAGCGAGCAGTACTTC.

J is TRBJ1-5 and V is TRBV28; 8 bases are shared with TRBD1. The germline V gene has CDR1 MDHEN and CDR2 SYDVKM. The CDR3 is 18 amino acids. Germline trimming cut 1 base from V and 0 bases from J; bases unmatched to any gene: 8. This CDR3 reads CASSLLQGATHSNQPQHF. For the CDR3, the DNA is TGTGCCAGCAGTTTATTGCAGGGGGCCACCCATAGCAATCAGCCCCAGCATTTT.

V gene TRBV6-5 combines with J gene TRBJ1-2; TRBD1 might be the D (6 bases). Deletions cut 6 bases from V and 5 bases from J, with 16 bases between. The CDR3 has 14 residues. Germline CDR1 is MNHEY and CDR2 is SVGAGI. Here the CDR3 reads CASRPYLGGYGYTF. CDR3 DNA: TGTGCCAGCAGACCCTACTTAGGGGGATATGGCTACACCTTC.

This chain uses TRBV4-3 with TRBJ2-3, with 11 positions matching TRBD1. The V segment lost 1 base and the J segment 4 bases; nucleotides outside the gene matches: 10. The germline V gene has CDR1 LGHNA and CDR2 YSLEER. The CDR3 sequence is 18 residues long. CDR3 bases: TGCGCCAGCAGCCAAGGGACAGGGGGCGGCAAACCCCCAGATACGCAGTATTTT. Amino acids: CASSQGTGGGKPPDTQYF.

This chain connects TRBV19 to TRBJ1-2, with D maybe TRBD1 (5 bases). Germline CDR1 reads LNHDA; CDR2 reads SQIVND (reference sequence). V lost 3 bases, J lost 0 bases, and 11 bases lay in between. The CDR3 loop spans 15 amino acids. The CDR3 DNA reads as TGTGCCAGTAGTATCGGACAAATTACTAACTATGGCTACACCTTC. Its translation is CASSIGQITNYGYTF.

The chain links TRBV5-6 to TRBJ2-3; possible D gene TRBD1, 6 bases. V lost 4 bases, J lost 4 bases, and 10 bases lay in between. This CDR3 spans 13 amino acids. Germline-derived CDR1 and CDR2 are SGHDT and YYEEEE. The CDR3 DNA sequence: TGTGCCAGCAGCCCCTGGGGGCCAGATACGCAGTATTTT. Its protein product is CASSPWGPDTQYF.

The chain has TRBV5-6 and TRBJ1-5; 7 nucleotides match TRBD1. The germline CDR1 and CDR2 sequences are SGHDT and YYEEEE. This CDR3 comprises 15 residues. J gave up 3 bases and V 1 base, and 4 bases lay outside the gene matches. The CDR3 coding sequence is TGTGCCAGCAGCTTGAGGACAGGAAACAATCAGCCCCAGCATTTT. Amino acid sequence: CASSLRTGNNQPQHF.

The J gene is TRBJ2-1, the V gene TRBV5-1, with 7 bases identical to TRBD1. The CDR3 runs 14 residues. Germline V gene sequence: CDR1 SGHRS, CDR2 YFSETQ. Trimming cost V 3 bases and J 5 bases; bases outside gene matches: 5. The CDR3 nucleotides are TGCGCCAGCAGCTCAAGGGGGCTGGACAATGAGCAGTTCTTC. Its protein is CASSSRGLDNEQFF. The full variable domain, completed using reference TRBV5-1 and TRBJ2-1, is KAGVTQTPRYLIKTRGQQVTLSCSPISGHRSVSWYQQTPGQGLQFLFEYFSETQRNKGNFPGRFSGRQFSNSRSEMNVSTLELGDSALYLCASSSRGLDNEQFFGPGTRLTVL.

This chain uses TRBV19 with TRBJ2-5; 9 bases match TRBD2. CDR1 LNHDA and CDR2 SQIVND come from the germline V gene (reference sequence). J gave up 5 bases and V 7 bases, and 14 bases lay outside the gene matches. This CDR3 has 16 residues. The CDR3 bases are TGTGCCAGTACCCCTCGTCGCGGGAGGGGGCATGAGACCCAGTACTTC. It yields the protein CASTPRRGRGHETQYF.

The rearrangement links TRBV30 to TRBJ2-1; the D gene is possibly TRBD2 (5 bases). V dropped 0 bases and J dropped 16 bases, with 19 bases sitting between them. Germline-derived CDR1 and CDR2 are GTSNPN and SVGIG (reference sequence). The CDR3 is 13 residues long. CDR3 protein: CAWSVTVGLRKFF. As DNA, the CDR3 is TGTGCCTGGAGTGTAACCGTCGGACTTCGGAAATTCTTC.

As DNA, the CDR3 is TGTGCCACCGCGGGGGGAGGTGTAGAGCAGTTCTTC. Amino acid sequence: CATAGGGVEQFF. The chain has TRBV18 and TRBJ2-1; TRBD2 aligns across 8 bases. The junction had 9 bases not matched to a gene; V was cut back by 10 bases and J by 10 bases. The CDR3 is 12 residues long. Per germline, CDR1 KGHSH and CDR2 LQKENI.

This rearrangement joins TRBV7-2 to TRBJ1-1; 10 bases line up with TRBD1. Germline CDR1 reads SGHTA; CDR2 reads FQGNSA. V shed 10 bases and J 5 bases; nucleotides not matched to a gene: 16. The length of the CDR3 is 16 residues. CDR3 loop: CANLLLDRGRGTEAFF. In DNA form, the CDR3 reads TGTGCCAACCTGCTTCTCGACAGGGGGCGCGGTACTGAAGCTTTCTTT.

The CDR3 reads CASSLVGGASTDTQYF. The CDR3 nucleotides are TGCGCCAGCAGCTTGGTCGGCGGGGCTAGCACAGATACGCAGTATTTT. The gene calls are TRBV5-1 and TRBJ2-3; perhaps TRBD2 as D (6 bases). Germline CDR1 SGHRS, CDR2 YFSETQ. The CDR3 is 16 residues long. Trimming stripped 0 bases from V and 0 bases from J, with 11 bases between. Filled out from reference TRBV5-1 and TRBJ2-3, the complete variable domain reads KAGVTQTPRYLIKTRGQQVTLSCSPISGHRSVSWYQQTPGQGLQFLFEYFSETQRNKGNFPGRFSGRQFSNSRSEMNVSTLELGDSALYLCASSLVGGASTDTQYFGPGTRLTVL.

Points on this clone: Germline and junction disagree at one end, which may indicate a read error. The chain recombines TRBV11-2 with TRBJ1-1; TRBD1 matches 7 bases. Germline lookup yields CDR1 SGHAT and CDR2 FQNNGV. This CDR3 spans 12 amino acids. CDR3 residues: CASSTDRANLQF. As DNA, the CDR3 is TGTGCCAGCAGTACAGACAGGGCGAATCTACAATTT.

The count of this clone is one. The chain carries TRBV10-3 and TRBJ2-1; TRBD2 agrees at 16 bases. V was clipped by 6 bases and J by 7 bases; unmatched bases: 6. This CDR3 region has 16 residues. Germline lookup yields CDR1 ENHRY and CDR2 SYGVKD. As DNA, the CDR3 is TGTGCCATCAGGGACGGGACTAGCGGGAGGGAAAATGAGCAGTTCTTC. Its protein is CAIRDGTSGRENEQFF.

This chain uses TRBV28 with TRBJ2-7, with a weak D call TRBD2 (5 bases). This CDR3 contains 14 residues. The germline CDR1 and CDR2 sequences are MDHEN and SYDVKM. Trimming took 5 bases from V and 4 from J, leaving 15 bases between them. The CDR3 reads CASSRTGFWYEQYF. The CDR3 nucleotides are TGTGCCAGCAGTAGGACGGGATTTTGGTACGAGCAGTACTTC.

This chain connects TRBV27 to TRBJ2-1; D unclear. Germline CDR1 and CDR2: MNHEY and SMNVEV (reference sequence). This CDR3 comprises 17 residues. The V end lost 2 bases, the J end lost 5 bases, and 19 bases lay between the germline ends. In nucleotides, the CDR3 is TGTGCCAGCAGTTTACCCCGAGACAAGACATCTAACAATGAGCAGTTCTTC. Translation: CASSLPRDKTSNNEQFF.

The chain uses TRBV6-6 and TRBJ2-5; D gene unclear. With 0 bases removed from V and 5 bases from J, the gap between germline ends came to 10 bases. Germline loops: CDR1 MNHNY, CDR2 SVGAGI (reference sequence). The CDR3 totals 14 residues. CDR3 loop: CASSYSTARETQYF. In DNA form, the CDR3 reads TGTGCCAGCAGTTACTCGACCGCCAGGGAGACCCAGTACTTC.

The CDR3 reads CASIKLAGSANTGELFF. CDR3 nucleotides: TGTGCCAGTATCAAACTAGCGGGATCCGCGAACACCGGGGAGCTGTTTTTT. The rearrangement uses TRBV19 and TRBJ2-2; TRBD2 agrees at 10 bases. With V trimmed by 7 bases and J by 0 bases, 8 bases remained unmatched. This CDR3 has 17 residues. Germline lookup yields CDR1 LNHDA and CDR2 SQIVND (reference sequence).

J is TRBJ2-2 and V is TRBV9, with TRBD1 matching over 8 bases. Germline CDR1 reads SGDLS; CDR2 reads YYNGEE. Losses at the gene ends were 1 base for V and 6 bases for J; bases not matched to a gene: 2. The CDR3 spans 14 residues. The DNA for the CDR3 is TGTGCCAGCAGCGTAACAGGGGGACCCGGGGAGCTGTTTTTT. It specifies CASSVTGGPGELFF.

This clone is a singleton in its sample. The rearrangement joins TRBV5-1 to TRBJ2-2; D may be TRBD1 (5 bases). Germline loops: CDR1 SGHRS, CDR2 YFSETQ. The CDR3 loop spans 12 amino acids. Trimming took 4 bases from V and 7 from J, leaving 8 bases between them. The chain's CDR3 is CASSQGDGELFF. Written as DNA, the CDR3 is TGCGCCAGCAGCCAAGGGGACGGGGAGCTGTTTTTT.

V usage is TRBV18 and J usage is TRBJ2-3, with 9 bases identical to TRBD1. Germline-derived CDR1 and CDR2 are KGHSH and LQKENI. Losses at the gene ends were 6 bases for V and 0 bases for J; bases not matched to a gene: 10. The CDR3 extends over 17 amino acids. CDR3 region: CASSLPGTGMSTDTQYF. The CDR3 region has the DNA TGTGCCAGCTCCCTACCCGGGACAGGGATGAGCACAGATACGCAGTATTTT.

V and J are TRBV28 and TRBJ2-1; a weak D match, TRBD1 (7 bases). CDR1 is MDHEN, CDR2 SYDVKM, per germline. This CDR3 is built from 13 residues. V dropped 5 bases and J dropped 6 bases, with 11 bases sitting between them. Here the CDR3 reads CASSVQGGNEQFF. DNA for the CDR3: TGTGCCAGCAGTGTGCAGGGGGGCAATGAGCAGTTCTTC.